This entry lists 9 T cell receptor beta chains sequenced from one sample in a study of vaccination and CD4 T cells after COVID-19. Treatment defined: approximately nine-day PBMC culture with coronavirus spike peptide pools or control peptides (ViraFEST assay). Sequencing of DNA taken from cultured CD4+ T cells relied on the Oncomine TCR Beta short-read assay. TCRdb independently ran MiXCR on the PCR reads; one entry per CDR3 protein. The table records 13,000 to 15,000 distinct CDR3 sequences, about half of them present only once. These receptors lack a known antigen. The source material was CD4+ T cells from blood, cultured in vitro. The receptors derive from a human donor who had recovered from COVID-19.

This clonotype was counted only a few times. J is TRBJ2-1 and V is TRBV7-3; TRBD1 agrees at 8 bases. The DNA end is a closer match to TRBJ2-7, so the J assignment may be wrong. There are 15 residues in the CDR3. Per germline, CDR1 SGHTA and CDR2 FQGTGA. The CDR3 reads CASSEYGTGPYEQYF. The DNA for the CDR3 is TGTGCCAGCAGCGAATACGGGACAGGACCCTACGAGCAGTACTTC.

The chain joins TRBV28 to TRBJ1-2; D may be TRBD1 (5 bases). Germline CDR1 reads MDHEN; CDR2 reads SYDVKM. V dropped 3 bases and J dropped 6 bases, with 8 bases sitting between them. This CDR3 has 12 residues. The CDR3 DNA reads TGTGCCAGCAGTTTGCGGGGGGATGGCTACACCTTC. Translating it yields CASSLRGDGYTF.

The chain carries TRBV24-1 and TRBJ2-1, with 9 positions matching TRBD1. CDR1 KGHDR and CDR2 SFDVKD come from the germline V gene. The CDR3 covers 13 residues. V dropped 10 bases and J dropped 8; count of bases not matched to a gene: 8. DNA of the CDR3: TGTGCCACTGGGGGACAGGGACGGGATGAGCAGTTCTTC. Translation gives CATGGQGRDEQFF.

A few counts support this clonotype. The chain links TRBV28 to TRBJ1-5; D gene unclear. Trimming stripped 8 bases from V and 4 bases from J, with 12 bases between. CDR1 is MDHEN and CDR2 is SYDVKM in the germline V gene. This CDR3 has 13 residues. This chain's CDR3 is CASFLGVNQPQHF. DNA for the CDR3: TGTGCCAGCTTCCTGGGAGTGAATCAGCCCCAGCATTTT.

The V and J genes are TRBV7-9 and TRBJ2-2; 12 positions match TRBD2. Per the germline V gene, CDR1 is SEHNR and CDR2 is FQNEAQ (reference sequence). The CDR3 length is 16 residues. V shed 3 bases and J 4 bases; nucleotides not matched to a gene: 3. The CDR3 sequence is CASSLSSGRGTGELFF. CDR3 bases: TGTGCCAGCAGCTTGTCTAGCGGGAGGGGCACCGGGGAGCTGTTTTTT.

This clonotype showed up just a few times. The chain has TRBV11-2 and TRBJ2-1; D is ambiguous. The CDR3 runs 15 residues. Trimming took 1 base from V and 3 from J, leaving 10 bases between them. From germline, CDR1 is SGHAT and CDR2 FQNNGV. This CDR3 is CASSLGVLNYNEQFF. The CDR3 DNA is TGTGCCAGCAGCTTAGGAGTACTCAACTACAATGAGCAGTTCTTC.

The rearrangement links TRBV10-3 to TRBJ2-7; D might be TRBD1 (6 bases). The germline CDR1 and CDR2 sequences are ENHRY and SYGVKD. The CDR3 has 14 residues. V was trimmed by 6 bases and J by 0 bases, leaving 12 bases between them. Here the CDR3 reads CAISLQGTSYEQYF. CDR3 bases: TGTGCCATCAGCCTACAGGGAACCTCCTACGAGCAGTACTTC.

V is TRBV28 and J is TRBJ2-2; D gene unclear. This CDR3 region has 13 residues. Germline V gene sequence: CDR1 MDHEN, CDR2 SYDVKM. V was cut by 6 bases and J by 0 bases, with 5 bases left in between. The CDR3 loop reads CASSQTNTGELFF. CDR3 DNA: TGTGCCAGCAGCCAAACGAACACCGGGGAGCTGTTTTTT.

V is TRBV19 and J is TRBJ2-7; the D gene is possibly TRBD2 (7 bases). Deletions cut 6 bases from V and 4 bases from J, with 16 bases between. CDR3 length equals 14 residues. The germline V gene encodes CDR1 LNHDA and CDR2 SQIVND (reference sequence). CDR3 residues: CASSSLGGRYEQYF. The CDR3 DNA sequence: TGTGCCAGTAGCTCCTTGGGGGGGCGATACGAGCAGTACTTC.